Presented here are 25 T cell receptor beta chains from one specimen sequenced in a study of T cells in Graves' hyperthyroidism and ophthalmopathy. Regions amplified from RNA transcripts were the TCR beta CDR3 regions. A set of HTBI primers served as the primers for a first-round RT-PCR of the TCR CDR3. TCRdb re-analysed the multiplex PCR reads in MiXCR, keeping a single row per CDR3 protein. The table records approximately 560,000 distinct CDR3 sequences, 40% to 55% of them present only once. Specimen: peripheral blood or thyroid tissue (not recorded which). The source is a woman in her late teens or twenties with Graves' hyperthyroidism.

V usage is TRBV4-3 and J usage is TRBJ1-4; D not resolved. V was cut by 1 base and J by 8 bases, with 8 bases left in between. Per germline, CDR1 LGHNA and CDR2 YSLEER. The CDR3 consists of 13 residues. Here the CDR3 reads CASSQVVREKLFF. CDR3 DNA sequence: TGCGCCAGCAGCCAAGTAGTTCGGGAAAAACTGTTTTTT.

V is TRBV25-1 and J is TRBJ1-2, with 8 bases identical to TRBD1. The CDR3 consists of 15 residues. The V gene end was trimmed by 6 bases and the J gene end by 4 bases; junction bases not matched to a gene: 10. The germline V gene has CDR1 MGHDK and CDR2 SYGVNS. The CDR3 DNA is TGTGCCAGCAGCTTGATGCAGGGGGCTGGCTATGGCTACACCTTC. Its translation: CASSLMQGAGYGYTF.

A remark on this clonotype: A much larger clone lies one base from this, so it may be a read error. The chain carries TRBV20-1 and TRBJ1-5, with D unclear. CDR3 length equals 11 residues. Per the germline V gene, CDR1 is DFQATT and CDR2 is SNEGSKA (reference sequence). Trimming stripped 0 bases from V and 9 bases from J, with 6 bases between. CDR3 DNA: TGCAGTGCTAGAGAAGAGACGCCCCAGCATTTT. This codes for CSAREETPQHF.

The genes are TRBV20-1 and TRBJ2-5; unclear D gene. The germline gives CDR1 DFQATT, CDR2 SNEGSKA (reference sequence). This CDR3 is built from 15 residues. V dropped 3 bases and J dropped 1 base, with 15 bases sitting between them. This CDR3 reads CSARAATTIQETQYF. The CDR3 region has the DNA TGCAGTGCTAGGGCCGCGACCACAATCCAAGAGACCCAGTACTTC.

Only a few counts were recorded for this clonotype. The chain recombines TRBV7-3 with TRBJ2-5; D perhaps matches TRBD2 (5 bases). CDR1 is SGHTA, CDR2 FQGTGA, per germline. The CDR3 covers 14 residues. The V and J ends lost 1 base and 5 bases respectively, with 11 bases between them. Here the CDR3 reads CASSLIGDGETQYF. In DNA, the CDR3 is TGTGCCAGCAGCTTAATCGGGGATGGGGAGACCCAGTACTTC.

This clonotype has more than one count but fewer than ten. The V and J genes are TRBV5-6 and TRBJ1-3; D gene unclear. The CDR3 extends over 15 amino acids. The V and J ends lost 2 bases and 3 bases respectively, with 12 bases between them. Germline-derived CDR1 and CDR2 are SGHDT and YYEEEE. CDR3 amino acids: CASSFGVGIGNTIYF. DNA for the CDR3: TGTGCCAGCAGCTTCGGCGTGGGTATTGGAAACACCATATATTTT. Supplemented by reference TRBV5-6 and TRBJ1-3, the full variable domain reads DAGVTQSPTHLIKTRGQQVTLRCSPKSGHDTVSWYQQALGQGPQFIFQYYEEEERQRGNFPDRFSGHQFPNYSSELNVNALLLGDSALYLCASSFGVGIGNTIYFGEGSWLTVV.

The chain uses TRBV24-1 and TRBJ2-7; 9 bases map to TRBD1. V shed 2 bases and J 5 bases; nucleotides not matched to a gene: 6. Per the germline V gene, CDR1 is KGHDR and CDR2 is SFDVKD. The CDR3 covers 15 residues. CDR3 bases: TGTGCCACCAGTGATTCCCAGGGGACAGGGAACGAGCAGTACTTC. It encodes CATSDSQGTGNEQYF.

V gene TRBV7-9 combines with J gene TRBJ1-5; D call uncertain. The CDR3 extends over 13 amino acids. The V and J ends lost 5 bases and 5 bases respectively, with 10 bases between them. Looked up from germline, CDR1 is SEHNR and CDR2 is FQNEAQ (reference sequence). The CDR3 reads CASSPKTDQPQHF. The CDR3 bases are TGTGCCAGCAGCCCAAAAACGGATCAGCCCCAGCATTTT.

This clonotype was recorded at least ten times. The gene calls are TRBV15 and TRBJ1-1; D call uncertain. Deletions cut 7 bases from V and 3 bases from J, with 18 bases between. CDR1 and CDR2 (germline): LNHNV, YYDKDF (reference sequence). This CDR3 has 15 residues. CDR3 protein: CATTDGLVSYTEAFF. CDR3 sequence (DNA): TGTGCCACCACCGACGGATTGGTTTCCTACACTGAAGCTTTCTTT.

This clonotype was seen repeatedly, ten times or more. V and J are TRBV24-1 and TRBJ1-5, with D possibly matching TRBD1 (6 bases). This CDR3 is 14 amino acids long. V lost 4 bases to trimming and J lost 3 bases, with 9 bases between them. The germline V gene has CDR1 KGHDR and CDR2 SFDVKD. The CDR3 DNA reads TGTGCCACCAGTGAGGGACAAGACAATCAGCCCCAGCATTTT. The encoded protein is CATSEGQDNQPQHF.

This clonotype was seen at least ten times. The V call is TRBV11-2, the J call TRBJ2-7; D not resolved. CDR3 length: 11 amino acids. CDR1 is SGHAT, CDR2 FQNNGV, per germline. The V end lost 5 bases, the J end lost 9 bases, and 11 bases lay between the germline ends. The CDR3 nucleotides are TGTGCCAGCAGCCCACTTAGGGCGCAGTACTTC. It encodes CASSPLRAQYF.

This clonotype has only one observation. This sequence joins TRBV6-1 and TRBJ2-3; weak D call: TRBD2 (5 bases). V was clipped by 2 bases and J by 3 bases, with 9 bases between them. CDR1 is MNHNS and CDR2 is SASEGT in the germline V gene. The CDR3 length is 14 residues. CDR3 bases: TGTGCCAGCAGTGAATCCCGGGGTACAGATACGCAGTATTTT. Translated, it gives CASSESRGTDTQYF.

DNA of the CDR3: TGTGCCAGCAGCTCGGATGGCTACACCTTC. It yields the protein CASSSDGYTF. The chain recombines TRBV7-1 with TRBJ1-2, with D unclear. TRBV7-1 is an open reading frame whose function is uncertain. Trimming pared 3 bases from V and 6 bases from J, leaving 2 bases between. This CDR3 contains 10 residues.

J is TRBJ1-2 and V is TRBV7-9, with 7 bases aligning to TRBD1. Germline CDR1 SEHNR, CDR2 FQNEAQ (reference sequence). The CDR3 length is 14 residues. Trimming at V came to 3 bases and at J to 6 bases, leaving 7 bases not matched to a gene. The CDR3, as DNA: TGTGCCAGCAGCTTGGTAGGGACAGATGATGGCTACACCTTC. It translates to CASSLVGTDDGYTF.

This clonotype was counted ten times or more. This chain connects TRBV7-2 to TRBJ1-4, with unresolved D. In germline, CDR1 is SGHTA, CDR2 FQGNSA. Deletions cut 3 bases from V and 7 bases from J, with 9 bases between. This CDR3 contains 13 residues. The CDR3 loop reads CASSFDPTEKLFF. The CDR3 DNA is TGTGCCAGCAGCTTTGACCCAACTGAAAAACTGTTTTTT.

A remark on this clonotype: One base away lies a much larger clone, so this may be a sequencing read error. The chain uses TRBV10-3 and TRBJ1-2; D uncertain. CDR3 length equals 13 residues. Germline loops: CDR1 ENHRY, CDR2 SYGVKD. CDR3 sequence (DNA): TGTGCCGTCAGGAAAGACGGAAACTATGGCTACACCTTC. The encoded protein is CAVRKDGNYGYTF.

This chain links TRBV7-2 with TRBJ1-2; TRBD1 matches 7 bases. Germline V gene lookup returns CDR1 SGHTA and CDR2 FQGNSA. V lost 4 bases and J lost 4; bases outside the gene matches: 9. The CDR3 is 15 amino acids. The CDR3 reads CASSYGQAPIYGYTF. Here the CDR3 DNA reads TGTGCCAGCAGCTATGGACAGGCCCCGATCTATGGCTACACCTTC.

This sequence joins TRBV24-1 and TRBJ1-5; 7 bases are shared with TRBD1. The V gene's germline CDR1 is KGHDR and CDR2 SFDVKD. The CDR3 length is 14 residues. V was clipped by 10 bases and J by 3 bases; unmatched bases: 8. The CDR3 nucleotides are TGTGCCACTGCTGAGGACAGGCCCAATCAGCCCCAGCATTTT. Protein sequence: CATAEDRPNQPQHF.

The rearrangement links TRBV25-1 to TRBJ2-5; D is undetermined. Per germline, CDR1 MGHDK and CDR2 SYGVNS. Trimming cost V 11 bases and J 5 bases, with 9 bases left between them. The CDR3 has 10 amino acids. DNA of the CDR3: TGTGCCCGCTTGGGGGAGACCCAGTACTTC. Translating it yields CARLGETQYF.

This clonotype has just a few counts. This chain joins TRBV7-3 and TRBJ2-7, with 10 bases identical to TRBD2. Germline V gives CDR1 SGHTA, CDR2 FQGTGA. V gave up 6 bases and J gave up 4 bases; unmatched junction bases: 9. There are 15 residues in the CDR3. CDR3 loop: CASSYKREGQYEQYF. DNA for the CDR3: TGTGCCAGCAGTTACAAGCGGGAGGGTCAATACGAGCAGTACTTC.

The V gene is TRBV20-1, the J gene TRBJ2-2; the D gene is possibly TRBD2 (6 bases). This CDR3 contains 15 residues. The V and J ends lost 5 bases and 7 bases respectively, with 20 bases between them. Germline lookup yields CDR1 DFQATT and CDR2 SNEGSKA (reference sequence). The CDR3 DNA reads TGCAGTGCTTTGGTGGGGACTCAGGTCCACGGGGAGCTGTTTTTT. Its protein is CSALVGTQVHGELFF.

The chain links TRBV29-1 to TRBJ2-7; 7 bases fit TRBD2. The CDR3 runs to 15 residues. Trimming took 3 bases from V and 5 from J; bases not matched to a gene: 13. Germline V gene data show CDR1 as SQVTM and CDR2 as ANQGSEA. The CDR3 is CSVEASGRSYNEQYF. The CDR3 DNA follows: TGCAGCGTTGAGGCTAGCGGACGCTCCTACAACGAGCAGTACTTC.

About this clonotype: A much bigger clone sits one base away, suggesting this may be a read error. The rearrangement links TRBV19 to TRBJ1-1, with no clear D. Germline V CDR1 and CDR2: LNHDA, SQIVND (reference sequence). V was trimmed by 10 bases and J by 9 bases, leaving 18 bases between them. This CDR3 contains 12 residues. The CDR3 DNA is TGTGCCACCCTAGGCCCTCCCGCGCAAGCTTTCTTT. It translates to CATLGPPAQAFF.

This clonotype has ten or more counts. J is TRBJ1-1 and V is TRBV29-1; no clear D gene. The CDR3 is 14 residues long. Germline CDR1 SQVTM, CDR2 ANQGSEA. Trimming cost V 1 base and J 0 bases, with 9 bases left between them. The CDR3 protein is CSVEGRSMNTEAFF. The CDR3, as DNA: TGCAGCGTTGAAGGGCGGTCCATGAACACTGAAGCTTTCTTT.

The chain uses TRBV19 and TRBJ2-2; D is undetermined. The germline V and J ends were trimmed by 5 bases and 6 bases, with 10 bases remaining between them. This CDR3 comprises 13 residues. The germline V gene has CDR1 LNHDA and CDR2 SQIVND (reference sequence). The CDR3 coding sequence is TGTGCCAGTAGTCAGACCCGATCCGGGGAGCTGTTTTTT. This codes for CASSQTRSGELFF.